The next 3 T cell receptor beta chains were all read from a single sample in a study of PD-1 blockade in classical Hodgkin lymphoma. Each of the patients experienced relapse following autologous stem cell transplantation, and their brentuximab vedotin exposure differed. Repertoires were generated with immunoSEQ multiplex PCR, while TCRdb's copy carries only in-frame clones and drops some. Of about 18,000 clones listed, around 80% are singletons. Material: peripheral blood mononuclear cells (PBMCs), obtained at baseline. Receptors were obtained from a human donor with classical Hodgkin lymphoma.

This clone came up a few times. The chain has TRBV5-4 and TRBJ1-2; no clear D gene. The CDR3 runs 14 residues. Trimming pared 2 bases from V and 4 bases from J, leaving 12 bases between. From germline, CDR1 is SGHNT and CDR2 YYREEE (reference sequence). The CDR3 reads CASSLSGQPYGYTF. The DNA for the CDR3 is TGTGCCAGCAGCTTAAGTGGGCAGCCCTATGGCTACACCTTC. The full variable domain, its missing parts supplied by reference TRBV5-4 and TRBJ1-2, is ETGVTQSPTHLIKTRGQQVTLRCSSQSGHNTVSWYQQALGQGPQFIFQYYREEENGRGNFPPRFSGLQFPNYSSELNVNALELDDSALYLCASSLSGQPYGYTFGSGTRLTVV.

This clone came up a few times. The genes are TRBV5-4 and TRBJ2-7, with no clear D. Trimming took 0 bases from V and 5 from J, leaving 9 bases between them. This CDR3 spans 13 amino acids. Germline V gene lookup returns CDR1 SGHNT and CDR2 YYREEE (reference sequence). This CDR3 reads CASSLAYADEQYF. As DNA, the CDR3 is TGTGCCAGCAGCTTGGCCTACGCGGACGAGCAGTACTTC. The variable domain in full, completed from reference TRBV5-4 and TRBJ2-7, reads ETGVTQSPTHLIKTRGQQVTLRCSSQSGHNTVSWYQQALGQGPQFIFQYYREEENGRGNFPPRFSGLQFPNYSSELNVNALELDDSALYLCASSLAYADEQYFGPGTRLTVT.

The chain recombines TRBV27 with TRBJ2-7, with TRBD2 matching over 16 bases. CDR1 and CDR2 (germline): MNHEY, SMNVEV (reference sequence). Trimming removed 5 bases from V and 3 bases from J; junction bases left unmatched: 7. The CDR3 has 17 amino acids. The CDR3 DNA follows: TGTGCCAGCAGTCCGGGGACTAGCGGGGGGGCCTTCTACGAGCAGTACTTC. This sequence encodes CASSPGTSGGAFYEQYF.